Each of the 14 T cell receptor beta chains below was sequenced from the same sample in a study of T cell responses to AZD1222 COVID-19 vaccine. This table comes from immunoSEQ multiplex PCR, and its TCRdb copy is limited to in-frame clones, with some not included. The table lists around 71,000 clones, approximately 80% of them singletons. Sequenced material: peripheral blood, taken 28 days after the second AZD1222 dose. These receptors were obtained from an adult who received the AZD1222 COVID-19 vaccine.

This sequence joins TRBV7-4 and TRBJ1-4; no clear D. Trimming took 2 bases from V and 8 from J, leaving 18 bases between them. The germline V gene has CDR1 SGHVT and CDR2 SQSDAQ. There are 16 residues in the CDR3. DNA of the CDR3: TGTGCCAGCAGCTTACGGTTCGGATACAACGGGGAAAAACTGTTTTTT. This encodes CASSLRFGYNGEKLFF.

This clone showed up just a few times. J is TRBJ1-3 and V is TRBV30; D not certain. The CDR3 covers 13 residues. The V and J ends lost 0 bases and 4 bases respectively, with 7 bases between them. CDR1 and CDR2 (germline): GTSNPN, SVGIG (reference sequence). This CDR3 is CAWSVLPGNTIYF. CDR3 sequence (DNA): TGTGCCTGGAGTGTACTGCCAGGAAACACCATATATTTT.

The chain joins TRBV6-5 to TRBJ1-1, with 7 bases lining up with TRBD1. V gave up 5 bases and J gave up 12 bases; unmatched junction bases: 9. The CDR3 totals 12 residues. CDR1 is MNHEY, CDR2 SVGAGI, per germline. As DNA, the CDR3 is TGTGCCAGCAGTAAGGGTGACAGGGTTACTTTCTTT. It specifies CASSKGDRVTFF.

The chain has TRBV7-2 and TRBJ2-2; D is perhaps TRBD2 (6 bases). CDR3 length equals 16 residues. The germline CDR1 and CDR2 sequences are SGHTA and FQGNSA. The V gene lost 3 bases and the J gene lost 5 bases, with 16 bases spanning the gap. Here the CDR3 reads CASSLMGGVGTGELFF. CDR3 sequence (DNA): TGTGCCAGCAGCTTGATGGGCGGGGTGGGTACCGGGGAGCTGTTTTTT.

Turning to this clone: Compared with germline, one end of the junction differs, possibly owing to a read error. The chain recombines TRBV7-7 with TRBJ2-1, with unresolved D. The CDR3 covers 15 residues. Germline V lookup: CDR1 SSHAT, CDR2 FNYEAQ (reference sequence). The CDR3 nucleotides read TGTGCTAGCAGCCCCGACCAGAGCTCCTACAATGAGCAGTTCTTC. Its translation: CASSPDQSSYNEQFF.

V is TRBV5-1 and J is TRBJ1-5, with D possibly matching TRBD1 (6 bases). Germline assignment: CDR1 SGHRS and CDR2 YFSETQ. Deletions cut 4 bases from V and 4 bases from J, with 9 bases between. The CDR3 runs to 13 residues. CDR3 loop: CASSPDRNQPQHF. The CDR3, as DNA: TGCGCCAGCAGCCCGGACAGAAATCAGCCCCAGCATTTT.

Only one count was recorded for this clone. The chain joins TRBV6-5 to TRBJ2-5, with D tentatively TRBD1 or TRBD2 (6 bases each). CDR1 is MNHEY, CDR2 SVGAGI, per germline. V lost 3 bases and J 0 bases, leaving 14 bases between the germline ends. The CDR3 totals 16 residues. CDR3 nucleotide sequence: TGTGCCAGCAGTTATGGAGGGGGGCCGTACCAAGAGACCCAGTACTTC. Translating it yields CASSYGGGPYQETQYF.

The chain carries TRBV2 and TRBJ2-3; TRBD2 agrees at 7 bases. The CDR3 sequence is 14 residues long. Per the germline V gene, CDR1 is SNHLY and CDR2 is FYNNEI. V lost 4 bases and J lost 0; bases outside the gene matches: 1. CDR3 bases: TGTGCCAGCAGTGTGGGGGGGAGCACAGATACGCAGTATTTT. This sequence encodes CASSVGGSTDTQYF.

The rearrangement uses TRBV7-3 and TRBJ2-1; D gene unclear. The germline gives CDR1 SGHTA, CDR2 FQGTGA. This CDR3 has 15 amino acids. V lost 2 bases to trimming and J lost 8 bases, with 16 bases between them. CDR3 DNA: TGTGCCAGCAGCTTACGCGTACGGGCTTTGGATGAGCAGTTCTTC. Amino acid sequence: CASSLRVRALDEQFF.

There are a few counts of this clone. V and J are TRBV6-5 and TRBJ2-1, with a weak D call TRBD2 (5 bases). The CDR3 is 12 amino acids. Trimming stripped 3 bases from V and 6 bases from J, with 6 bases between. CDR1 and CDR2 (germline): MNHEY, SVGAGI. This CDR3 reads CASSYRGNEQFF. CDR3 sequence (DNA): TGTGCCAGCAGTTATCGGGGCAATGAGCAGTTCTTC.

The chain joins TRBV5-4 to TRBJ2-7, with D perhaps matching TRBD1 (6 bases). V was shortened by 4 bases and J by 1 base, with 15 bases between the two germline ends. Germline values: CDR1 SGHNT, CDR2 YYREEE (reference sequence). The CDR3 covers 15 residues. CDR3 sequence: CASSPSTGLSYEQYF. The CDR3 DNA is TGTGCCAGCAGCCCGTCAACAGGGCTGTCCTACGAGCAGTACTTC.

The V and J genes are TRBV19 and TRBJ2-6; 7 positions agree with TRBD1. CDR1 and CDR2 (germline): LNHDA, SQIVND (reference sequence). The V segment lost 5 bases and the J segment 0 bases; nucleotides outside the gene matches: 7. This CDR3 contains 17 residues. The CDR3 DNA reads as TGTGCCAGTAGTGGCCGGGACAGTCTCTCTGGGGCCAACGTCCTGACTTTC. Translating it yields CASSGRDSLSGANVLTF.

The V and J genes are TRBV4-3 and TRBJ2-1; 9 bases match TRBD2. Germline CDR1 is LGHNA and CDR2 is YSLEER. This CDR3 comprises 18 residues. The ends lost 0 bases at V and 9 bases at J; junction bases unmatched: 15. CDR3 protein: CASSQEAGLRGGWGEQFF. The CDR3 DNA sequence: TGCGCCAGCAGCCAAGAGGCAGGGTTGCGGGGGGGTTGGGGTGAGCAGTTCTTC.

The J gene is TRBJ2-3, the V gene TRBV2; D may be TRBD2 (6 bases). Per germline, CDR1 SNHLY and CDR2 FYNNEI. V lost 0 bases and J lost 8, with 15 bases in between. This CDR3 has 15 amino acids. The CDR3 region has the DNA TGTGCCAGCAGTGAAGCGGGGAGGTTCCAGGGTACGCAGTATTTT. Its protein is CASSEAGRFQGTQYF.